This T cell receptor beta chain comes out of a study of metastatic and nonmetastatic thyroid tumors. On the study more broadly: Across peripheral blood and tumor or nodule tissue samples taken from malignant and benign thyroid patients, the repertoires were compared with one another. Overall study findings and caveats: The reported finding was significantly higher TCR beta diversity in malignant thyroid tumors relative to benign nodules, in blood and tumor.

Between the trimmed V and J ends, which lost 4 bases and 5 bases, there was a span of 17 bases. CDR1 and CDR2 (germline): SGHTA, FQGNSA. The CDR3 totals 16 residues. Every patient was untreated before thyroid surgery. This clone was counted ten times or more. Its antigen is unidentified. In the original analysis: A distant-metastasis classifier for papillary thyroid cancer was built using CDR3 differences across clinicopathological groups. TCRdb redid the clone calls on the PCR reads using MiXCR. None of the V and J calls come from the authors' own analysis; TCRdb made them. This table has under 55,000 clones, approximately 17% appearing once.

This receptor was identified in a female donor with papillary thyroid cancer or a benign thyroid nodule (not recorded which). Some clones in this sample may be carry-over from other donors' samples. The rearrangement uses TRBV7-2 and TRBJ2-2; D may be TRBD2 (7 bases). Sequences were obtained from blood. CDR3 nucleotide sequence: TGTGCCAGCAGCTCCCATCGGGGGGCTCGGACCGGGGAGCTGTTTTTT. It is translated as CASSSHRGARTGELFF.